The TCR beta chain described here comes from a study of blood T cell repertoires in COVID-19. The CDR3 sequence is 17 residues long. In germline, CDR1 is SGHAT, CDR2 FQNNGV. Trimming removed 4 bases from V and 2 bases from J; junction bases left unmatched: 11. TCRdb's copy holds only in-frame clones and misses some; the assay was immunoSEQ multiplex PCR. The sample lists 150,000 to 200,000 clones, approximately 87% occurring once. This TCR came from a woman aged 55-70 years with COVID-19, enrolled during active disease. The sequenced sample consisted of peripheral blood. V and J are TRBV11-2 and TRBJ1-2, with 9 bases that match TRBD1. DNA of the CDR3: TGTGCCAGCAGCTCAGGCTTAAACAGGGGGCGAAACTATGGCTACACCTTC. Amino acids: CASSSGLNRGRNYGYTF.